The 7 T cell receptor beta chains below were found in one sample sequenced in a study of T cell changes during pregnancy in multiple sclerosis (dated 2019 in TCRdb). Library prep was done by the immunoSEQ multiplex PCR assay. The source is immuneACCESS, and TCRdb retained only in-frame sequences with V and J called. Part of the clones is not carried over; for the studies checked, unresolved V genes explain less than half of this, and the remainder is unexplained. The sample contains some 51,000 clones, 85% to 95% of them found a single time. Around 0.6% of the sample is taken by the ten largest. The sample was CD4+ T cells from peripheral blood mononuclear cells, taken in the second trimester of pregnancy. These receptors came from a female donor with multiple sclerosis, enrolled in a pregnancy study.

This clone was seen only once. The chain employs TRBV4-3 and TRBJ2-1; 7 bases are a match to TRBD2. The V gene end was trimmed by 1 base and the J gene end by 5 bases; junction bases not matched to a gene: 8. The CDR3 totals 16 residues. The germline V gene encodes CDR1 LGHNA and CDR2 YSLEER. The CDR3 coding sequence is TGCGCCAGCAGCCAAGCATCAATAGCGGGCGACAATGAGCAGTTCTTC. Amino acid sequence: CASSQASIAGDNEQFF.

The genes are TRBV9 and TRBJ2-7; D is possibly TRBD2 (5 bases). Germline V gene sequence: CDR1 SGDLS, CDR2 YYNGEE. V was pared by 4 bases and J by 4 bases, with 15 bases between. This CDR3 comprises 14 residues. CDR3 in amino acids: CASSSRPTGYEQYF. The DNA for the CDR3 is TGTGCCAGCAGCTCACGACCGACGGGGTACGAGCAGTACTTC.

This sequence joins TRBV11-2 and TRBJ2-7; perhaps TRBD1 as D (7 bases). Per germline, CDR1 SGHAT and CDR2 FQNNGV. The length of the CDR3 is 16 residues. Trimming cost V 1 base and J 7 bases, with 20 bases left between them. CDR3 nucleotides: TGTGCCAGCAGCTTAGTTGGGGGATGGAGGGGGCAAGAGCAGTACTTC. It yields the protein CASSLVGGWRGQEQYF. The full variable domain, in which reference TRBV11-2 and TRBJ2-7 provide the parts outside the CDR3, is EAGVAQSPRYKIIEKRQSVAFWCNPISGHATLYWYQQILGQGPKLLIQFQNNGVVDDSQLPKDRFSAERLKGVDSTLKIQPAKLEDSAVYLCASSLVGGWRGQEQYFGPGTRLTVT.

The chain employs TRBV7-2 and TRBJ1-2, with D maybe TRBD1 (6 bases). The V end was cut by 1 base, the J end by 8 bases, with 11 bases between. The CDR3 runs to 13 residues. The germline CDR1 and CDR2 sequences are SGHTA and FQGNSA. CDR3 loop: CASSLVQGQGYTF. The CDR3 DNA reads as TGTGCCAGCAGCTTAGTACAGGGTCAAGGCTACACCTTC.

The V call is TRBV19, the J call TRBJ1-2; possibly TRBD1 for D (6 bases). With 6 bases removed from V and 1 base from J, the gap between germline ends came to 12 bases. The CDR3 is 14 residues long. Germline V gene sequence: CDR1 LNHDA, CDR2 SQIVND (reference sequence). CDR3 protein: CASSPGHLNYGYTF. CDR3 bases: TGTGCCAGTAGCCCGGGACACCTTAACTATGGCTACACCTTC.

This chain links TRBV19 with TRBJ1-5; no firm D call. The CDR3 is 14 amino acids. The ends were cut back, 1 base at V and 6 bases at J, with 10 bases in the middle. Germline CDR1 is LNHDA and CDR2 is SQIVND (reference sequence). The CDR3, as DNA: TGTGCCAGTAGTATAGCCGGGAAGGGTCAGCCCCAGCATTTT. As protein: CASSIAGKGQPQHF.

The chain carries TRBV28 and TRBJ1-2, with D possibly TRBD1 on 5 matching bases. The V end lost 4 bases, the J end lost 0 bases, and 15 bases lay between the germline ends. This CDR3 has 16 amino acids. Germline-derived CDR1 and CDR2 are MDHEN and SYDVKM. The CDR3 region has the DNA TGTGCCAGCAGTTCACCCAGGGATGAGACTAACTATGGCTACACCTTC. Its protein product is CASSSPRDETNYGYTF.